The 24 T cell receptor beta chains presented below share a single source sample, sequenced in a study of radiation and T cells in renal cell carcinoma. The data were produced by immunoSEQ multiplex PCR, yet TCRdb's version contains in-frame clones alone and is incomplete. The sample contains around 170,000 clones, about nine tenths of which appear only once. Time point: blood 4 weeks post-SBRT, at nephrectomy. This sample's treatment: 15 Gy SBRT to primary tumor, nephrectomy 4 weeks later. The sequences come from blood, collected from a patient whose treatment included radiotherapy and nephrectomy. Source of these receptors: a woman between 50 and 59 years old with renal cell carcinoma.

V gene TRBV7-3 combines with J gene TRBJ2-7, with D unresolved. CDR3 size: 13 residues. The germline gives CDR1 SGHTA, CDR2 FQGTGA. The V end was cut by 4 bases, the J end by 6 bases, with 13 bases between. CDR3: CASSSNPFSEQYF. CDR3 in DNA: TGTGCCAGCAGCTCTAACCCCTTCAGCGAGCAGTACTTC.

This clone has a handful of counts. This rearrangement joins TRBV4-1 to TRBJ2-1, with TRBD2 matching 7 bases. CDR1 and CDR2 from the germline V gene are MGHRA and YSYEKL. The CDR3 runs 17 residues. V lost 3 bases to trimming and J lost 2 bases; unmatched junction nucleotides: 10. The CDR3 DNA follows: TGCGCCAGCAGCCAGGGCACTACTAGCGTCACCTACAATGAGCAGTTCTTC. Encoded protein: CASSQGTTSVTYNEQFF.

The CDR3 is CASSGYGYTF. The CDR3 nucleotides are TGTGCCAGCAGCGGCTATGGCTACACCTTC. The chain carries TRBV9 and TRBJ1-2, with D unresolved. The CDR3 sequence is 10 residues long. From germline, CDR1 is SGDLS and CDR2 YYNGEE. V lost 3 bases and J lost 4, with 1 base in between.

The chain has TRBV6-1 and TRBJ2-3; D might be TRBD1 or TRBD2, each matching 5 bases. V lost 0 bases to trimming and J lost 9 bases, with 13 bases between them. This CDR3 region has 14 residues. Germline V gives CDR1 MNHNS, CDR2 SASEGT. The DNA for the CDR3 is TGTGCCAGCAGTGAAGCGGTGGGGGTCTGGACGCAGTATTTT. Translated: CASSEAVGVWTQYF.

J is TRBJ2-3 and V is TRBV6-1, with TRBD1 matching over 11 bases. With 6 bases clipped from V and 6 bases from J, the junction kept 5 bases outside the gene matches. This CDR3 region has 14 residues. The germline V gene encodes CDR1 MNHNS and CDR2 SASEGT. The CDR3 coding sequence is TGTGCCAGCAGCGGACAGGGGGCTGGGGATACGCAGTATTTT. The encoded protein is CASSGQGAGDTQYF.

The J gene is TRBJ2-2, the V gene TRBV7-8, with D tentatively TRBD2 (6 bases). The germline V gene has CDR1 SGHVS and CDR2 FQNEAQ. CDR3 length: 15 amino acids. Trimming took 4 bases from V and 3 from J, leaving 12 bases between them. The CDR3 bases are TGTGCCAGCAGCTCCTCCGGGGGACACACCGGGGAGCTGTTTTTT. This translates into CASSSSGGHTGELFF.

The rearrangement links TRBV20-1 to TRBJ1-2; D uncertain. The CDR3 is 11 residues long. V lost 7 bases and J lost 8, with 14 bases in between. CDR1 is DFQATT, CDR2 SNEGSKA, per germline (reference sequence). CDR3 residues: CSVLRPEGYTF. CDR3 DNA: TGCAGTGTCTTAAGGCCAGAGGGCTACACCTTC.

The J gene is TRBJ2-3, the V gene TRBV7-9; the match to TRBD2 covers 8 bases. CDR1 is SEHNR and CDR2 is FQNEAQ in the germline V gene (reference sequence). Germline trimming cut 4 bases from V and 2 bases from J; bases unmatched to any gene: 5. The CDR3 spans 15 residues. CDR3 protein: CASSSRGGPTDTQYF. The CDR3 DNA is TGTGCCAGCAGCTCGCGCGGGGGGCCCACAGATACGCAGTATTTT.

This clone was picked up one time. The V and J genes are TRBV2 and TRBJ2-2; 7 nucleotides align to TRBD2. The CDR3 has 16 amino acids. Germline V gene data show CDR1 as SNHLY and CDR2 as FYNNEI. V trimming: 6 bases; J trimming: 3 bases; junction bases outside the gene matches: 10. DNA for the CDR3: TGTGCCAGCAGGGACATTCGGGGAGGGGACACCGGGGAGCTGTTTTTT. Its translation is CASRDIRGGDTGELFF.

The chain is built from TRBV5-4 and TRBJ2-3; D is undetermined. V lost 4 bases to trimming and J lost 1 base, with 10 bases between them. The CDR3 has 14 amino acids. Germline-derived CDR1 and CDR2 are SGHNT and YYREEE (reference sequence). In DNA form, the CDR3 reads TGTGCCAGCAGCCGAAATGGGGGCACAGATACGCAGTATTTT. Translation: CASSRNGGTDTQYF.

This clone was recorded a few times. The chain carries TRBV5-5 and TRBJ1-1, with D maybe TRBD1 (6 bases). The CDR3 extends over 13 amino acids. V lost 0 bases and J 3 bases, leaving 6 bases between the germline ends. Germline assignment: CDR1 SGHKS and CDR2 YYEKEE (reference sequence). For the CDR3, the DNA is TGTGCCAGCAGCTTGGCAGGGGACACTGAAGCTTTCTTT. This translates into CASSLAGDTEAFF.

This chain uses TRBV19 with TRBJ1-4; D is unresolved. CDR1 and CDR2 (germline): LNHDA, SQIVND (reference sequence). Trimming left V 3 bases short and J 7 bases short, with 12 bases between. CDR3 size: 14 residues. In DNA form, the CDR3 reads TGTGCCAGTAGTATGAGACCTTGGAGTGAAAAACTGTTTTTT. It codes for CASSMRPWSEKLFF. The full variable domain, its missing parts supplied by reference TRBV19 and TRBJ1-4, is DGGITQSPKYLFRKEGQNVTLSCEQNLNHDAMYWYRQDPGQGLRLIYYSQIVNDFQKGDIAEGYSVSREKKESFPLTVTSAQKNPTAFYLCASSMRPWSEKLFFGSGTQLSVL.

This sequence joins TRBV11-1 and TRBJ2-2; unclear D gene. The CDR3 extends over 12 amino acids. V dropped 8 bases and J dropped 3 bases, with 7 bases sitting between them. Germline V gene data show CDR1 as SGHAT and CDR2 as FQDESV (reference sequence). For the CDR3, the DNA is TGTGCCAGCCAGTTTGACACCGGGGAGCTGTTTTTT. Translation gives CASQFDTGELFF.

This rearrangement joins TRBV7-2 to TRBJ1-2; D unclear. The V and J ends lost 1 base and 2 bases respectively, with 8 bases between them. CDR3 length equals 14 residues. Germline values: CDR1 SGHTA, CDR2 FQGNSA. The CDR3 spells CASSLVPENYGYTF. CDR3 in DNA: TGTGCCAGCAGCTTAGTCCCAGAAAACTATGGCTACACCTTC. The entire variable domain, with the rest obtained from reference TRBV7-2 and TRBJ1-2, is as follows: GAGVSQSPSNKVTEKGKDVELRCDPISGHTALYWYRQSLGQGLEFLIYFQGNSAPDKSGLPSDRFSAERTGGSVSTLTIQRTQQEDSAVYLCASSLVPENYGYTFGSGTRLTVV.

The chain recombines TRBV5-1 with TRBJ2-7; 9 nucleotides agree with TRBD1. This CDR3 has 14 amino acids. V dropped 3 bases and J dropped 3; count of bases not matched to a gene: 4. CDR1 SGHRS and CDR2 YFSETQ come from the germline V gene. The CDR3, as DNA: TGCGCCAGCAGCTCAACGGGACAGGGCTACGAGCAGTACTTC. As protein: CASSSTGQGYEQYF.

The rearrangement links TRBV25-1 to TRBJ1-2, with TRBD1 identical over 9 bases. Germline V gives CDR1 MGHDK, CDR2 SYGVNS. The CDR3 has 15 amino acids. V lost 0 bases, J lost 3 bases, and 2 bases stayed unmatched. CDR3 loop: CASSEYTGGDYGYTF. CDR3 DNA sequence: TGTGCCAGCAGTGAATATACAGGGGGCGACTATGGCTACACCTTC.

The chain links TRBV5-1 to TRBJ2-2, with TRBD2 matching over 10 bases. The CDR3 has 16 residues. V lost 1 base, J lost 0 bases, and 0 bases stayed unmatched. Germline CDR1 SGHRS, CDR2 YFSETQ. The CDR3 is CASSLTSGANTGELFF. DNA of the CDR3: TGCGCCAGCAGCTTGACTAGCGGGGCGAACACCGGGGAGCTGTTTTTT.

The V call is TRBV6-1, the J call TRBJ2-7; perhaps D is TRBD1 or TRBD2 (5 bases each). Germline V gene lookup returns CDR1 MNHNS and CDR2 SASEGT. CDR3 size: 15 residues. V was shortened by 7 bases and J by 4 bases, with 20 bases between the two germline ends. The CDR3 sequence: CASTQGASPSYEQYF. Here the CDR3 DNA reads TGTGCCAGCACCCAAGGGGCTAGCCCAAGTTACGAGCAGTACTTC.

The V and J genes are TRBV5-1 and TRBJ1-5, with a tentative D call TRBD1 (6 bases). The CDR3 contains 14 residues. The germline gives CDR1 SGHRS, CDR2 YFSETQ. V shed 4 bases and J shed 7 bases, with 15 bases lying between them. The DNA for the CDR3 is TGCGCCAGCAGCCCTAGGGGGGGGCGGCAGCCCCAGCATTTT. Protein: CASSPRGGRQPQHF.

The gene calls are TRBV11-2 and TRBJ1-1; D remains unclear. The CDR3 is 13 amino acids. The germline V gene encodes CDR1 SGHAT and CDR2 FQNNGV. V dropped 0 bases and J dropped 4 bases, with 6 bases sitting between them. The CDR3 region is CASSLDGFTEAFF. The CDR3 DNA follows: TGTGCCAGCAGCTTAGATGGCTTCACTGAAGCTTTCTTT. The variable domain in full, completed from reference TRBV11-2 and TRBJ1-1, reads EAGVAQSPRYKIIEKRQSVAFWCNPISGHATLYWYQQILGQGPKLLIQFQNNGVVDDSQLPKDRFSAERLKGVDSTLKIQPAKLEDSAVYLCASSLDGFTEAFFGQGTRLTVV.

J is TRBJ1-2 and V is TRBV2; a possible D gene is TRBD1 (5 bases). The CDR3 has 18 residues. Germline V gene data show CDR1 as SNHLY and CDR2 as FYNNEI. Between the trimmed V and J ends, which lost 1 base and 0 bases, there was a span of 18 bases. CDR3 bases: TGTGCCAGCAGTGAAGGTGGGGCCCTCGTGGATGCTAACTATGGCTACACCTTC. Its translation: CASSEGGALVDANYGYTF.

This clone showed up just a few times. The chain couples TRBV4-2 to TRBJ1-5, with TRBD1 as a possible D gene (6 bases). This CDR3 spans 13 amino acids. Germline V gene data show CDR1 as LGHNA and CDR2 as YNFKEQ. The V and J ends lost 4 bases and 7 bases respectively, with 11 bases between them. DNA for the CDR3: TGTGCCAGCAGCCGTGGGGGCGGGCAGCCCCAGCATTTT. It is translated as CASSRGGGQPQHF.

The chain combines TRBV11-2 with TRBJ1-2; perhaps TRBD1 as D (5 bases). This CDR3 comprises 13 residues. The V gene's germline CDR1 is SGHAT and CDR2 FQNNGV. The ends were cut back, 4 bases at V and 8 bases at J, with 14 bases in the middle. The CDR3 DNA sequence: TGTGCCAGCAGCTCTACGGGGCAAGGAGGCTACACCTTC. This translates into CASSSTGQGGYTF.

This chain links TRBV18 with TRBJ2-7; maybe TRBD1 (6 bases). Trimming cost V 5 bases and J 6 bases, with 14 bases left between them. From germline, CDR1 is KGHSH and CDR2 LQKENI. The CDR3 totals 13 residues. The CDR3 bases are TGTGCCAGCTCAGACAGGTTGGGCCGCGAGCAGTACTTC. Translating it yields CASSDRLGREQYF.